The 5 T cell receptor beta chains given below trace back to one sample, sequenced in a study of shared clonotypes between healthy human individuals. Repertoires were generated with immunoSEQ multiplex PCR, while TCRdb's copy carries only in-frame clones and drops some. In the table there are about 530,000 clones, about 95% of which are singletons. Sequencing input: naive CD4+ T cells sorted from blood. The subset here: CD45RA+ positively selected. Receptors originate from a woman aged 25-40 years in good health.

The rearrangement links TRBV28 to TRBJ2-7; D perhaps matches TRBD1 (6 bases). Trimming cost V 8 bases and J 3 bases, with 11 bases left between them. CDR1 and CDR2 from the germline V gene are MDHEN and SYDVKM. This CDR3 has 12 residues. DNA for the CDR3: TGTGCCAGCCAGGGGACCTTCTACGAGCAGTACTTC. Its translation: CASQGTFYEQYF.

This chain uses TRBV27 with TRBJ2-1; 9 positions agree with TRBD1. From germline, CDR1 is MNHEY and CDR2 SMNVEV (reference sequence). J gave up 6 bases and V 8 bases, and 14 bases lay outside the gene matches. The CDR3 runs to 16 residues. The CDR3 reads CASGTLQGAGPNEQFF. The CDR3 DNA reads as TGTGCCAGCGGGACCTTACAGGGGGCCGGACCCAATGAGCAGTTCTTC.

The CDR3 sequence is CSVEEGLAGDGEQYF. The CDR3 DNA reads TGCAGCGTTGAAGAGGGACTAGCGGGAGACGGCGAGCAGTACTTC. This chain uses TRBV29-1 with TRBJ2-7, with TRBD2 matching over 14 bases. This CDR3 contains 15 residues. The V and J ends lost 0 bases and 6 bases, in that order; junction bases with no gene match: 4. Germline V gene lookup returns CDR1 SQVTM and CDR2 ANQGSEA.

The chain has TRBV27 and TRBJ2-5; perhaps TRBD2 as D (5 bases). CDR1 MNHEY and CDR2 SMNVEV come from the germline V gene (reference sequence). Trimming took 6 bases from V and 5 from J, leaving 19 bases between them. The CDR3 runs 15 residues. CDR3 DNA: TGTGCCAGCAGCCCTCGGGCTTGGGGAGAGGAGACCCAGTACTTC. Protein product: CASSPRAWGEETQYF.

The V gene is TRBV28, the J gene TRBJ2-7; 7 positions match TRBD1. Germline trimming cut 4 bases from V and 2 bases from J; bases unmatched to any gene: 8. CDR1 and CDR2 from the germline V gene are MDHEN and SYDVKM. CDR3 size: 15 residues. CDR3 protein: CASSSLPGTAYEQYF. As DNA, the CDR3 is TGTGCCAGCAGTTCATTGCCTGGGACAGCCTACGAGCAGTACTTC.